Following are 22 T cell receptor beta chains from one sample sequenced in a study of spatial heterogeneity in lung cancer (dated by TCRdb to between 2019 and 2020). The sample's time point, from its label and the paper: sample taken at primary tumor resection. The receptor library was made with 5' RACE. Instrument used: NextSeq 500. The public reads were reprocessed in TCRdb via fastp at Q25 and MiXCR, keeping in-frame beta chains. Identical CDR3 protein sequences are pooled into one entry, listed with their most common genes and DNA. This sample gives about 61,000 distinct CDR3 sequences in total; under 7.5% of them show up just once. The top ten clones comprise roughly 15% of the sample. The sequencing used PBMCs, collected at surgery. Receptors originate from a female donor with early-stage non-small cell lung cancer.

This clonotype was picked up a small number of times. The chain links TRBV20-1 to TRBJ2-1, with 13 bases lining up with TRBD2. The CDR3 is made up of 17 amino acids. Germline assignment: CDR1 DFQATT and CDR2 SNEGSKA (reference sequence). V dropped 3 bases and J dropped 2; count of bases not matched to a gene: 7. CDR3 sequence reads: CSASTLAGGPTYNEQFF. Written as DNA, the CDR3 is TGCAGTGCTAGTACACTAGCGGGGGGGCCCACCTACAATGAGCAGTTCTTC.

This clonotype was seen many times. The J gene is TRBJ2-3, the V gene TRBV6-6, with 7 bases identical to TRBD2. After removal of 5 bases from V and 3 bases from J, the junction contained 5 bases not matched to a gene. CDR3 length equals 14 residues. The germline gives CDR1 MNHNY, CDR2 SVGAGI (reference sequence). This CDR3 is CASSDTGGTDTQYF. The CDR3 DNA sequence: TGTGCCAGCAGTGATACCGGGGGGACAGATACGCAGTATTTT.

This clonotype was picked up many times. The chain employs TRBV7-6 and TRBJ2-7, with 7 bases fitting TRBD2. After removal of 0 bases from V and 6 bases from J, the junction contained 2 bases not matched to a gene. The CDR3 spans 13 residues. Germline V gene lookup returns CDR1 SGHVS and CDR2 FNYEAQ. Here the CDR3 reads CASSLAASGEQYF. CDR3 in DNA: TGTGCCAGCAGCTTAGCGGCTAGCGGCGAGCAGTACTTC.

This clonotype was detected a few times. CDR3 in amino acids: CASKGSGTEEKLFF. In DNA form, the CDR3 reads TGTGCCAGCAAAGGTTCAGGGACGGAAGAAAAACTGTTTTTT. The chain employs TRBV6-5 and TRBJ1-4; D is perhaps TRBD1 (5 bases). The V gene lost 7 bases and the J gene lost 8 bases, with 17 bases spanning the gap. The V gene's germline CDR1 is MNHEY and CDR2 SVGAGI. This CDR3 contains 14 residues.

This clonotype was counted many times. The chain combines TRBV24-1 with TRBJ2-3; D tentatively fits TRBD1 or TRBD2 (5 bases each). This CDR3 has 15 amino acids. V was clipped by 1 base and J by 2 bases, with 9 bases between them. Germline-derived CDR1 and CDR2 are KGHDR and SFDVKD. As DNA, the CDR3 is TGTGCCACCAGTGATTTCCGGGGCATCACAGATACGCAGTATTTT. It specifies CATSDFRGITDTQYF.

In this sample, this clonotype turned up many times. J is TRBJ1-1 and V is TRBV14, with D maybe TRBD1 (5 bases). The ends were cut back, 2 bases at V and 10 bases at J, with 14 bases in the middle. The germline V gene encodes CDR1 SGHDN and CDR2 FVKESK. This CDR3 spans 13 amino acids. CDR3 amino acids: CASSQLLTGSAFF. In nucleotides, the CDR3 is TGTGCCAGCAGCCAATTGCTAACAGGCTCAGCTTTCTTT.

This clonotype was counted only a few times. The V gene is TRBV19, the J gene TRBJ1-5, with a weak D call TRBD1 (6 bases). CDR3 length equals 14 residues. The germline V gene encodes CDR1 LNHDA and CDR2 SQIVND (reference sequence). V lost 10 bases and J lost 4, with 17 bases in between. As DNA, the CDR3 is TGTGCCACCACCCTCGGACAGAGTAATCAGCCCCAGCATTTT. This codes for CATTLGQSNQPQHF.

This clonotype was seen at least ten times. The chain carries TRBV28 and TRBJ2-1; 9 bases align to TRBD2. Germline loops: CDR1 MDHEN, CDR2 SYDVKM. This CDR3 comprises 19 residues. Unmatched junction bases numbered 13, after V lost 4 bases and J lost 0 bases. The CDR3 spells CASSSGLADPLSSYNEQFF. Here the CDR3 DNA reads TGTGCCAGCAGTTCGGGACTAGCTGACCCTCTGAGCTCCTACAATGAGCAGTTCTTC.

This clonotype was observed at least ten times. This chain joins TRBV4-2 and TRBJ2-3; D remains unclear. V lost 1 base, J lost 2 bases, and 7 bases lay in between. The CDR3 loop spans 14 amino acids. Germline-derived CDR1 and CDR2 are LGHNA and YNFKEQ. The CDR3 region has the DNA TGTGCCAGCAGCCAAGGCGGCCCCACAGATACGCAGTATTTT. Translating gives CASSQGGPTDTQYF.

This clonotype was seen repeatedly, ten times or more. J is TRBJ1-5 and V is TRBV2; D gene ambiguous. Per germline, CDR1 SNHLY and CDR2 FYNNEI. Trimming shortened V by 6 bases and J by 8 bases, and 14 bases separated the two germline ends. The CDR3 length is 13 residues. In DNA form, the CDR3 reads TGTGCCAGCAGCGCCTTCGACAAGGAGCCCCAGCATTTT. Translated: CASSAFDKEPQHF.

This rearrangement joins TRBV6-1 to TRBJ1-3, with unresolved D. Germline V lookup: CDR1 MNHNS, CDR2 SASEGT. CDR3 length equals 15 residues. The germline V and J ends were trimmed by 6 bases and 7 bases, with 19 bases remaining between them. The CDR3 here is CASRETDAARNTIYF. The CDR3 DNA reads as TGTGCCAGCAGAGAAACAGACGCGGCCAGGAACACCATATATTTT.

V is TRBV7-2 and J is TRBJ1-5; 9 bases match TRBD1. Germline values: CDR1 SGHTA, CDR2 FQGNSA. The trim removed 7 bases at V and 2 bases at J, leaving 6 bases unmatched. This CDR3 is 15 amino acids long. CDR3 nucleotides: TGTGCCAGCACCATCACAGGGGGCCGCAATCAGCCCCAGCATTTT. It yields the protein CASTITGGRNQPQHF.

Ten or more counts support this clonotype. The chain couples TRBV6-5 to TRBJ2-7; possibly TRBD1 or TRBD2 for D (5 bases each). V was shortened by 3 bases and J by 3 bases, with 15 bases between the two germline ends. The CDR3 is made up of 15 amino acids. CDR1 and CDR2 (germline): MNHEY, SVGAGI. This chain's CDR3 is CASSYLTAAGYEQYF. The CDR3, as DNA: TGTGCCAGCAGTTATTTGACAGCGGCCGGCTACGAGCAGTACTTC.

This chain uses TRBV5-1 with TRBJ2-6, with 7 bases fitting TRBD1. The germline CDR1 and CDR2 sequences are SGHRS and YFSETQ. This CDR3 contains 15 residues. The V segment lost 4 bases and the J segment 2 bases; nucleotides outside the gene matches: 3. The CDR3 nucleotides read TGCGCCAGCAGCCCGCAGGGGGCTGGGGCCAACGTCCTGACTTTC. Its translation is CASSPQGAGANVLTF.

This clonotype turned up a few times. CDR3 nucleotide sequence: TGTGCCAGCAGCCCCGCGGGAGGGCCGAGGGATGAGCAGTTCTTC. The encoded protein is CASSPAGGPRDEQFF. This sequence joins TRBV28 and TRBJ2-1; 9 positions match TRBD2. Germline V gives CDR1 MDHEN, CDR2 SYDVKM. There are 15 residues in the CDR3. V shed 6 bases and J 8 bases; nucleotides not matched to a gene: 11.

In this sample, this clonotype turned up a few times. The chain joins TRBV12-3 or TRBV12-4 to TRBJ1-1, with 7 bases fitting TRBD1. J lost 4 bases, V lost 7 bases, and 18 bases had no gene match. The CDR3 consists of 17 residues. CDR3 sequence (DNA): TGTGCCAGCACCCCCCCACGGACAGGAAGCTTGCCCACTGAAGCTTTCTTT. As protein: CASTPPRTGSLPTEAFF.

This clonotype was observed at least ten times. This chain links TRBV11-1 with TRBJ1-3, with D possibly being TRBD1 (5 bases). From germline, CDR1 is SGHAT and CDR2 FQDESV (reference sequence). The CDR3 contains 14 residues. Trimming pared 5 bases from V and 4 bases from J, leaving 12 bases between. As DNA, the CDR3 is TGTGCCAGCAGCCTCCGACAGCTCGGAAACACCATATATTTT. This encodes CASSLRQLGNTIYF.

This clonotype was observed at least ten times. V gene TRBV5-6 combines with J gene TRBJ1-2; no clear D gene. Germline CDR1 SGHDT, CDR2 YYEEEE. V shed 0 bases and J shed 6 bases, with 12 bases lying between them. This CDR3 is built from 14 residues. The CDR3 bases are TGTGCCAGCAGCTTGGGCAGTCTGTTCAATGGCTACACCTTC. This sequence encodes CASSLGSLFNGYTF.

This clonotype was recorded many times. This chain connects TRBV3-1 to TRBJ2-6; no firm D call. Germline V lookup: CDR1 LGHDT, CDR2 YNNKEL (reference sequence). V lost 6 bases and J 1 base, leaving 4 bases between the germline ends. The CDR3 is 13 amino acids. The CDR3 is CASRRSGANVLTF. The CDR3, as DNA: TGTGCCAGCAGAAGATCTGGGGCCAACGTCCTGACTTTC. The entire variable domain, with the rest obtained from reference TRBV3-1 and TRBJ2-6, is as follows: DTAVSQTPKYLVTQMGNDKSIKCEQNLGHDTMYWYKQDSKKFLKIMFSYNNKELIINETVPNRFSPKSPDKAHLNLHINSLELGDSAVYFCASRRSGANVLTFGAGSRLTVL.

This clonotype came up many times. The rearrangement uses TRBV12-3 or TRBV12-4 and TRBJ2-3; D gene unclear. The CDR3 has 13 amino acids. V lost 2 bases and J 5 bases, leaving 8 bases between the germline ends. CDR3 region: CASSLRAIDTQYF. In nucleotides, the CDR3 is TGTGCCAGCAGTTTACGGGCGATAGATACGCAGTATTTT.

The chain carries TRBV19 and TRBJ2-3, with D perhaps TRBD1 or TRBD2 (5 bases each). Germline V CDR1 and CDR2: LNHDA, SQIVND (reference sequence). This CDR3 has 15 residues. V lost 2 bases to trimming and J lost 1 base, with 10 bases between them. The CDR3 coding sequence is TGTGCCAGTAGTATACAGGGAGATGGCACAGATACGCAGTATTTT. It is translated as CASSIQGDGTDTQYF.

This clonotype showed up just a few times. The chain has TRBV12-3 or TRBV12-4 and TRBJ1-1, with TRBD1 matching over 9 bases. V lost 5 bases to trimming and J lost 2 bases; unmatched junction nucleotides: 9. The CDR3 length is 16 residues. The CDR3 loop reads CASSPTWTGVNTEAFF. The CDR3 DNA is TGTGCCAGCAGTCCAACATGGACAGGGGTTAACACTGAAGCTTTCTTT.